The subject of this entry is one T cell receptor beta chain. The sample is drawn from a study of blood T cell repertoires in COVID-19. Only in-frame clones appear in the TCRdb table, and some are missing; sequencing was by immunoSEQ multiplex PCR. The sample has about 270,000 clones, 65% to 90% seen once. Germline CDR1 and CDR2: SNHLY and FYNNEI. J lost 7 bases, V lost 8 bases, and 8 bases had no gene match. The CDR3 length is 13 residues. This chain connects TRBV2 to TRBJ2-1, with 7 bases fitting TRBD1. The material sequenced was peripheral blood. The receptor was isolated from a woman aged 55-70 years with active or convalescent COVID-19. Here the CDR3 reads CASVADRINEQFF. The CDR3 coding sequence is TGTGCCAGCGTTGCGGACAGGATAAATGAGCAGTTCTTC.